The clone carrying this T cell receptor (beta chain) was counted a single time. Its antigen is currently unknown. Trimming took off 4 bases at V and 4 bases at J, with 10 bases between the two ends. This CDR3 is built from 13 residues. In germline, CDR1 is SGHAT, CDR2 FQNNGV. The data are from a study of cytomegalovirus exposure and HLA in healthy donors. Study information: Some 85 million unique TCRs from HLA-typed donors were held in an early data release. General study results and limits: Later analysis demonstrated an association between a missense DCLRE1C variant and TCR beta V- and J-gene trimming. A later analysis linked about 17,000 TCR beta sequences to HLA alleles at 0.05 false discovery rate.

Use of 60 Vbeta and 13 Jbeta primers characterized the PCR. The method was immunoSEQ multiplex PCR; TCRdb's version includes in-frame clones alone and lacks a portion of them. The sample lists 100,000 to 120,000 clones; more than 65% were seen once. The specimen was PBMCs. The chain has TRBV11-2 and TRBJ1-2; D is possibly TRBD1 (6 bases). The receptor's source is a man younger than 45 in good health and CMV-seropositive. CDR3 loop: CASSSDSAYGYTF. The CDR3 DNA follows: TGTGCCAGCAGCTCGGACAGTGCCTATGGCTACACCTTC.